The source of this T cell receptor beta chain is a study of shared clonotypes between healthy human individuals (dated by TCRdb to the early 2020s). Regarding the research as a whole: A few men and a couple of women, aged 18 to 49 years, made up the cohort. For each donor, CD4 naive and CD4 memory were each given three plates, CD8 naive was given two plates, and CD8 memory was given one plate. To estimate repertoire size and how much clonotype sharing occurs between individuals, the study deeply sequenced the blood TCR repertoires of five healthy adults. Different laboratories and diverse techniques were used to prepare libraries and sequence TCR repertoires, to increase sequencing depth and limit assay-specific biases. Per donor, leukapheresis produced somewhere between about 0.8 and 9 billion PBMCs. Overall study outcomes, separate from this receptor: Even with the large sequencing depth, rarefaction of the sorted-subset datasets indicated that sequencing was incomplete. Because the study included only a small number of donors, the genetic and exposure-history diversity represented was limited. Naive subsets generally had larger estimated clonotype richness than memory subsets did. Only blood was sampled, and tissue TCR repertoires likely differ from those in blood. Compared with non-shared clonotypes, the clonotypes found in all four sorted-subset donors had higher generation probabilities. When a handful of donors were compared, the shared fraction of clonotypes was roughly 4.8% for naive CD4, approximately 3.5% for naive CD8, more than 2% for memory CD4, and less than 0.45% for memory CD8. Pairwise subsampling led to the expectation that sequencing depth would affect the degree of clonotype sharing among donors.

V is clipped by 6 bases and J by 3 bases, and the sequence between their germline boundaries is 15 bases long. Per the germline V gene, SNHLY is the CDR1 and FYNNEI is the CDR2. The CDR3, from cysteine to phenylalanine, totals 15 residues. Just CDR3 DNA is preserved here, 45 bases in frame from base 1. Concerning this clone: Its antigen specificity is not known. No much larger clone is present one base from it, and per-base qualities are unavailable.

Healthy HIV-negative adults with no recently reported acute infections or vaccinations were included as donors. All donors were Caucasian adults living in Nashville, Tennessee, USA. CD4+ T cells were enriched by magnetic negative selection, after which naive cells were positively selected on CD45RA and the negative fraction was taken as the memory subset. Blood was collected by leukapheresis, and PBMCs were isolated by Ficoll-Histopaque density gradient centrifugation and then cryopreserved in liquid nitrogen vapor phase. Analytical flow cytometry was used to check the purity and quantity of each magnetically sorted T cell population. From each sorted fraction, genomic DNA was isolated and quantified by UV absorbance on a Nanodrop 2000c. Using the deep immunoSEQ assay, TCR CDR3 regions were amplified from genomic DNA by multiplex PCR. Extracted genomic DNA from each cell subset was distributed evenly across all wells of several immunoSEQ 96-well plates, and each plate was treated as a replicate. For sorted subsets, each replicate PCR was loaded with around 200 ng genomic DNA, equivalent to about 30,000 T cell genomes. Purified libraries were quantified with a Qubit 3.0 fluorometer, sized on a Bioanalyzer 2100, and re-quantified with the KAPA Library Quantification kit. Every immunoSEQ 96-well plate was sequenced on a dedicated single-read 150-cycle Illumina NextSeq 550 flow cell. The authors' analysis ran thus. Because only junctional sequences without quality scores were contained in the immunoSEQ output, filtering matching that applied to full-length reads could not be performed. Sequences were annotated with PyIR, a Python wrapper for IgBLAST v1.9, using IMGT germline references to assign V/J genes and CDR3. Reads with weak V/J assignments (E-value above 1e-6), missing CDR3, stop codons, out-of-frame junctions, or ambiguous translated residues were removed. V3J clonotypes were defined as sequences sharing an identical inferred V gene, J gene, and CDR3 amino acid sequence. The percentage overlap between two repertoires was calculated by dividing the number of shared unique clonotypes by the size of the smaller repertoire. Three approaches were used to assess repertoire richness: RTK rarefaction, the Chao1 estimator, and Recon v2.1 estimates of unobserved clonotypes. Generation probabilities were computed with OLGA for all TCRbeta clonotypes obtained by the gDNA method from four donors. TCRdb provides this immuneACCESS table in a form limited to in-frame rearrangements. Some clones are lacking; in checked studies, under half of them reflect an unresolved V gene, and why the rest are absent is not known. The DNA was the basis for D and trimming; V, J and clone size are from that table. The sample table records 2.5 million or so clones; roughly nine tenths of these occur just once. The ten largest account for about 0.13% of the sample.

Sequenced input: naive CD4+ T cells sorted from blood. Reading the label with the study, this specimen's cell subset or site is: CD45RA+ positively selected. The V and J segments used are TRBV2 and TRBJ1-5, with TRBD1 tentatively as D gene (5 bases match). This TCR derives from a man younger than 35 in good health. The CDR3 reads CASRAGTNPNQPQHF. The DNA sequence is as follows: TGTGCCAGCAGGGCCGGGACGAACCCCAATCAGCCCCAGCATTTT.